The clone carrying this T cell receptor (beta chain) occurred many times. CDR3 size: 17 residues. Germline V CDR1 and CDR2: SQVTM, ANQGSEA. J was trimmed by 0 bases and V by 7 bases; bases with no gene match: 12. The source of the sample is a study of blood T cells in healthy people across ages. The use of a sample-barcoded 5' primer and a J-beta primer mix characterized a second PCR of 7 to 11 cycles. Each of the samples gave a minimum of 3 million paired-end reads that contained CDR3. TCRdb re-analysed the 5' RACE reads in MiXCR, keeping a single row per CDR3 protein. This table has under 2 million distinct CDR3 sequences, roughly 32% appearing once.

V gene TRBV29-1 combines with J gene TRBJ2-7; TRBD2 agrees at 13 bases. The sequence was collected from a woman in her thirties in good health. Sequencing was carried out using blood. CDR3 protein: CSASGTSGARSSYEQYF. The CDR3 DNA reads as TGCAGCGCTTCCGGGACTAGCGGGGCGAGGAGCTCCTACGAGCAGTACTTC.